This TCR beta chain was documented in a study of beta chain features in type 1 diabetes. Study conclusions and caveats: Researchers cautioned that cDNA sequencing could over-represent cells with high TCR expression. A closer apparent resemblance between naive, central memory and Treg TCRB repertoires was seen in patients than in healthy donors. In these data, an HLA type influence on TCRB rearrangement remained unresolved. All four CD4+ subsets of Type 1 diabetes patients contained TCRB CDR3s that were moderately but significantly shorter.

The CDR3 loop spans 16 amino acids. CDR1 is LGHNA, CDR2 YSLEER, per germline. Trimming pared 1 base from V and 5 bases from J, leaving 15 bases between. A word on this clone: The antigen remains unidentified.

Based on CD45RO/CCR7/CD25/CD127/CD95/CD27, CD4+ regulatory, stem cell-like memory, naive and central memory cells were sorted. The study reverse transcribed the entire isolated RNA, so it sequenced expressed TCRB transcripts. Clones were sequenced by immunoSEQ multiplex PCR, and TCRdb holds only the in-frame ones, with some missing. The repertoire holds over 650,000 clones, with over 13% as singletons. The specimen sequenced was naive CD4+ T cells from blood. The chain carries TRBV4-3 and TRBJ2-1, with D perhaps matching TRBD1 or TRBD2 (5 bases each). This receptor was taken from a man between 18 and 29 years old with type 1 diabetes. CDR3 sequence reads: CASSQAGRLRDNEQFF. Written as DNA, the CDR3 is TGCGCCAGCAGCCAAGCGGGGCGTCTGAGGGACAATGAGCAGTTCTTC.